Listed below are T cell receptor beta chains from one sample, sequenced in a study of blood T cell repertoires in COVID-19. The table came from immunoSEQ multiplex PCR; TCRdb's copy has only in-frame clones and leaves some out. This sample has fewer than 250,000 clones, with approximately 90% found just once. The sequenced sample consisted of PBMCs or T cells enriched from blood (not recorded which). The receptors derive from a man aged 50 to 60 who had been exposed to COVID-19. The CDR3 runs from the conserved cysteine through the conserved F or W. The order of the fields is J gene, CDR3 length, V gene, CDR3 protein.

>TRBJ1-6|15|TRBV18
CASSPAGAYNSPLHF
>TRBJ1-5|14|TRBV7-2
CASSLVPVDQPQHF
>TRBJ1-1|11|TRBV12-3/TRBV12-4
CASSRRGSAFF
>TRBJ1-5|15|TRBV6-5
CASSLRGFGNQPQHF
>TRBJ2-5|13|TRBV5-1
CASSFSRQETQYF
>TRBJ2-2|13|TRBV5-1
CASSPQNPGELFF
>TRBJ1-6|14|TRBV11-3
CASSLGQFNSPLHF
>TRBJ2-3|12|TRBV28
CASSFFSTRRYF
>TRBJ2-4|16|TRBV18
CASSPGGLGQSDIQYF
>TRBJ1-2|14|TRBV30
CAWSIKTGNYGYTF
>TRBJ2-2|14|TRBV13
CASRKGARTGELFF
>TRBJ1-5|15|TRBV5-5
CASSPGTGDNQPQHF
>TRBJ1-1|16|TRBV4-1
CASSTLGFGKNTEAFF
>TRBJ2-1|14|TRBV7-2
CASIQKRSGNEQFF
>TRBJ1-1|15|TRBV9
CASSIQGAKNTEAFF
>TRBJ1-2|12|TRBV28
CASSVGGNGYTF
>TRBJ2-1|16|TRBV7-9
CASSHRLAGGYNEQFF
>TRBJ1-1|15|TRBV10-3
CAISESLKRNTEAFF
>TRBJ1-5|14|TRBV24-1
CATSTYSSNQPQHF
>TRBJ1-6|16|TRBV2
CASSPLGQFYNSPLHF
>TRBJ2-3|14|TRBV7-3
CASSLSRATDTQYF
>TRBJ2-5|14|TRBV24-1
CATGQGVFQETQYF
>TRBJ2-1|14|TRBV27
CASTQGGSYNEQFF
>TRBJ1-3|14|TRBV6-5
CASTRSGSGNTIYF
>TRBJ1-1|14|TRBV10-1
CASSADRANTEAFF
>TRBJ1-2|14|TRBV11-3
CASSLATGGYGYTF
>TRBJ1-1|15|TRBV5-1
CASSLAGVRNTEAFF
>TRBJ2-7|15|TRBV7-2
CASSAGQGGWDEQYF
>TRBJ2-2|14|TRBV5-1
CASSSQGAPGELFF
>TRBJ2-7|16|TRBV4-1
CASSQLDRDAPYEQYF
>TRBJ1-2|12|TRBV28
CASSLRSYGYTF
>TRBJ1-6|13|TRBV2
CASIRSGDSPLHF
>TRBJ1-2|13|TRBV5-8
CASRRVGQYGYTF